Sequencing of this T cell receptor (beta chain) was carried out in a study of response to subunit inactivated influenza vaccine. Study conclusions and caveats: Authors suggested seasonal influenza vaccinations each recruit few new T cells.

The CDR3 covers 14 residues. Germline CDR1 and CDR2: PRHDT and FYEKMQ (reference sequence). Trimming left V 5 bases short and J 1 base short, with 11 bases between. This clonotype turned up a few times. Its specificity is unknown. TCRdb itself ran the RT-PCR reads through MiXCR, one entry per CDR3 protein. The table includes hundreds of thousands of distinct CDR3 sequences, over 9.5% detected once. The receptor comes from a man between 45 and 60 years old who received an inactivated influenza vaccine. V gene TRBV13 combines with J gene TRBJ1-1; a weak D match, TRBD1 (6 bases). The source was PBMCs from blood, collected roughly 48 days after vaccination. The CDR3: CASSNAGQNTEAFF. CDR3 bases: TGTGCCAGCAGCAACGCGGGACAGAACACTGAAGCTTTCTTT.